This TCR beta chain was found in a study of shared clonotypes between healthy human individuals. General observations from the study: Genetic and exposure-history diversity was limited by the small donor number.

Remarks on this clone: Antigen unknown.

Germline assignment: CDR1 LGHNA and CDR2 YSLEER. J gave up 5 bases and V 1 base, and 10 bases lay outside the gene matches. CDR3 length equals 18 residues. What CD8 memory combined were CD45RO+ cells and CCR7-negative CD45RA+ TemRA cells. Clones were sequenced by immunoSEQ multiplex PCR, and TCRdb holds only the in-frame ones, with some missing. The sample lists about 690,000 clones, 90% occurring once. The chain carries TRBV4-3 and TRBJ2-3; 12 bases are shared with TRBD2. This TCR came from a man between 18 and 29 years old in good health. Some clones in this sample may be carry-over from other donors' samples. The sequenced sample consisted of memory CD8+ T cells from PBMCs. Documented subset: CD45RO+ cells pooled with CCR7-negative TemRA cells. The chain's CDR3 is CASSQALAGGPFGDTQYF. The CDR3 DNA follows: TGCGCCAGCAGCCAAGCGCTAGCGGGAGGGCCTTTCGGAGATACGCAGTATTTT.